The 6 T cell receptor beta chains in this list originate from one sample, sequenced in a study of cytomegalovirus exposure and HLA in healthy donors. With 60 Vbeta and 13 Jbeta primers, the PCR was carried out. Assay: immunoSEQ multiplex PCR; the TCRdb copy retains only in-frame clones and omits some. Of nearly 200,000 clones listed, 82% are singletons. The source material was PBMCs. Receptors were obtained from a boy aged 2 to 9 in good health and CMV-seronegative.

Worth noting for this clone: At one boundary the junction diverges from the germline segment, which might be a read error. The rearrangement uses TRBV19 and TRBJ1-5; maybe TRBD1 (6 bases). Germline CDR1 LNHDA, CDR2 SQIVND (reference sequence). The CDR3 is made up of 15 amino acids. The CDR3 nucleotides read TGTGCCAGTAGTATAATCGGACAGAACAATCAGTCCCAGCATTTT. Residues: CASSIIGQNNQSQHF.

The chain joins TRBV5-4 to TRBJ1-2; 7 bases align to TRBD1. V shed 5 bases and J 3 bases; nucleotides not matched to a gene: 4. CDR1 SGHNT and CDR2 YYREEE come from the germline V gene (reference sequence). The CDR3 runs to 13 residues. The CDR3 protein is CASRPGTDYGYTF. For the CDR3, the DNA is TGTGCCAGCAGACCAGGGACAGACTATGGCTACACCTTC.

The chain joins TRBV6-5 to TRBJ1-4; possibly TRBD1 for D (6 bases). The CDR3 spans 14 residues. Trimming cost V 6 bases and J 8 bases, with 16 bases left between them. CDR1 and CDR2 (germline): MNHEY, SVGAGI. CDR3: CASSMTGDREKLFF. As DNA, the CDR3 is TGTGCCAGCAGCATGACAGGAGATCGGGAAAAACTGTTTTTT.

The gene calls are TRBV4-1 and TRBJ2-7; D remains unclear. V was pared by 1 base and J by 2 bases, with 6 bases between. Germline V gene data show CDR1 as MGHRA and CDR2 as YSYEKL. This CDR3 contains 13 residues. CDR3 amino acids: CASSQVYPYEQYF. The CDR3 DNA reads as TGCGCCAGCAGCCAAGTCTACCCCTACGAGCAGTACTTC.

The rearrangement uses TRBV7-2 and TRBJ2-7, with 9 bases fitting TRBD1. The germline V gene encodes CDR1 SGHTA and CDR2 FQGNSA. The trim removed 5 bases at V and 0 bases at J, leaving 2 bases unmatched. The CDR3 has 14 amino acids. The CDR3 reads CASSPTGGSYEQYF. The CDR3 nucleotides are TGTGCCAGCAGCCCGACAGGGGGCTCCTACGAGCAGTACTTC.

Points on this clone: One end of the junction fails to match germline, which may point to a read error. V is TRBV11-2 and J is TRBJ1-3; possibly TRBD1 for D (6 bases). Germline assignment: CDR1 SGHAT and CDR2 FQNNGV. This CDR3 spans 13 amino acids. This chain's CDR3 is CASSRLGHPKRDF. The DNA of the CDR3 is TGTGCCAGCAGCCGTCTGGGACATCCAAAGAGGGACTTT.